This entry lists 17 T cell receptor beta chains sequenced from one sample in a study of blood T cell repertoires in COVID-19. Libraries were prepared by immunoSEQ multiplex PCR; TCRdb keeps only in-frame clonotypes and omits some of them. The sample lists 250,000 or so clones; approximately 88% were seen once. The sequencing sample was made of peripheral blood. The origin of the receptors is a woman in her thirties with COVID-19, enrolled during active disease.

This chain connects TRBV11-2 to TRBJ2-7; 12 bases are shared with TRBD1. The germline V gene has CDR1 SGHAT and CDR2 FQNNGV. V shed 5 bases and J 2 bases; nucleotides not matched to a gene: 13. The CDR3 runs to 18 residues. CDR3 sequence (DNA): TGTGCCAGCAGCCCTGGGACAGGGGGCAGGATTTCCGCCTACGAGCAGTACGTC. Translated, it gives CASSPGTGGRISAYEQYV.

The chain recombines TRBV4-3 with TRBJ2-7; TRBD1 matches at 7 bases. Germline V gives CDR1 LGHNA, CDR2 YSLEER. The J segment lost 3 bases and the V segment lost 0 bases, leaving 5 bases of the junction unmatched. The CDR3 length is 15 residues. This CDR3 is CASSQDRDRGYEQYF. In DNA form, the CDR3 reads TGCGCCAGCAGCCAAGACCGGGACAGAGGCTACGAGCAGTACTTC.

The chain links TRBV11-2 to TRBJ2-5; 9 bases align to TRBD1. CDR3 length equals 16 residues. In germline, CDR1 is SGHAT, CDR2 FQNNGV. Trimming removed 4 bases from V and 5 bases from J; junction bases left unmatched: 11. The CDR3 DNA is TGTGCCAGCAGCTCCCGGGGACAGGGAAGAATGGAGACCCAGTACTTC. Residues: CASSSRGQGRMETQYF.

The chain couples TRBV10-1 to TRBJ2-5, with TRBD1 identical over 7 bases. The junction had 3 bases not matched to a gene; V was cut back by 0 bases and J by 5 bases. The germline gives CDR1 WNHNN, CDR2 SYGVQD (reference sequence). CDR3 length: 14 amino acids. The CDR3 spells CASSESDRPETQYF. CDR3 coding DNA: TGCGCCAGCAGTGAGTCGGACAGGCCGGAGACCCAGTACTTC.

The gene calls are TRBV7-2 and TRBJ2-5; D unresolved. The CDR3 extends over 13 amino acids. V was shortened by 0 bases and J by 5 bases, with 7 bases between the two germline ends. Germline V lookup: CDR1 SGHTA, CDR2 FQGNSA. In nucleotides, the CDR3 is TGTGCCAGCAGCTTAGCGCACCGGGAGACCCAGTACTTC. Amino acids: CASSLAHRETQYF.

V gene TRBV28 combines with J gene TRBJ1-5, with TRBD1 matching 9 bases. Losses at the gene ends were 1 base for V and 6 bases for J; bases not matched to a gene: 4. Germline V lookup: CDR1 MDHEN, CDR2 SYDVKM. The CDR3 consists of 15 residues. CDR3: CASSLLTGGGQPQHF. The CDR3 bases are TGTGCCAGCAGTTTATTGACAGGGGGAGGTCAGCCCCAGCATTTT.

The chain has TRBV3-1 (or the pseudogene TRBV3-2) and TRBJ2-5; D might be TRBD1 (6 bases). CDR1 is LGHDT, CDR2 YNNKEL, per germline (reference sequence). This CDR3 is built from 14 residues. Trimming left V 3 bases short and J 4 bases short, with 12 bases between. The CDR3 bases are TGTGCCAGCAGCCAGAACAGGGTACTAGAGACCCAGTACTTC. Translated, it gives CASSQNRVLETQYF.

The CDR3 DNA follows: TGTGCCAGCAGCCCTTTATTGGGACAGGGGCTAAATGAAAAACTGTTTTTT. It encodes CASSPLLGQGLNEKLFF. This chain joins TRBV5-8 and TRBJ1-4, with TRBD1 identical over 10 bases. This CDR3 has 17 residues. With 4 bases clipped from V and 5 bases from J, the junction kept 11 bases outside the gene matches. Germline V gene sequence: CDR1 SGHTS, CDR2 YDEGEE.

The chain joins TRBV7-2 to TRBJ2-1; 7 bases are a match to TRBD2. V lost 8 bases, J lost 7 bases, and 11 bases stayed unmatched. The length of the CDR3 is 14 residues. Germline lookup yields CDR1 SGHTA and CDR2 FQGNSA. The CDR3: CASVPGGSGNEQFF. Here the CDR3 DNA reads TGTGCCAGCGTACCGGGGGGTTCGGGAAATGAGCAGTTCTTC. The full variable domain, completed using reference TRBV7-2 and TRBJ2-1, is GAGVSQSPSNKVTEKGKDVELRCDPISGHTALYWYRQSLGQGLEFLIYFQGNSAPDKSGLPSDRFSAERTGGSVSTLTIQRTQQEDSAVYLCASVPGGSGNEQFFGPGTRLTVL.

Concerning this clone itself: The identical CDR3 is also encoded by other nucleotide sequences in the sample. J is TRBJ1-2 and V is TRBV5-4; perhaps TRBD1 as D (6 bases). The CDR3 spans 12 residues. Trimming cost V 4 bases and J 5 bases, with 9 bases left between them. Germline CDR1 is SGHNT and CDR2 is YYREEE (reference sequence). Here the CDR3 DNA reads TGTGCCAGCAGCGCGGACAGTTATGGCTACACCTTC. Its translation is CASSADSYGYTF.

J is TRBJ2-3 and V is TRBV19, with 7 bases fitting TRBD2. J lost 4 bases, V lost 5 bases, and 3 bases had no gene match. The length of the CDR3 is 13 residues. CDR1 and CDR2 from the germline V gene are LNHDA and SQIVND (reference sequence). CDR3 protein: CASSRAGSDTQYF. The CDR3 coding sequence is TGTGCCAGTAGTCGAGCGGGGTCAGATACGCAGTATTTT.

The chain joins TRBV18 to TRBJ2-3, with a possible D match to TRBD2 (6 bases). This CDR3 is built from 13 residues. The ends were cut back, 3 bases at V and 5 bases at J, with 9 bases in the middle. Looked up from germline, CDR1 is KGHSH and CDR2 is LQKENI. Here the CDR3 DNA reads TGTGCCAGCTCACCCGGGGGTAAAGATACGCAGTATTTT. Residues: CASSPGGKDTQYF.

The chain combines TRBV6-5 with TRBJ2-7; a possible D gene is TRBD2 (7 bases). Germline CDR1 is MNHEY and CDR2 is SVGAGI. The CDR3 covers 14 residues. With 8 bases removed from V and 1 base from J, the gap between germline ends came to 15 bases. The chain's CDR3 is CASSLGGPSYEQYF. The CDR3 bases are TGTGCCAGCTCCTTGGGGGGGCCTTCCTACGAGCAGTACTTC.

The chain is built from TRBV4-2 and TRBJ1-2, with TRBD1 as a possible D gene (6 bases). The CDR3 totals 13 residues. Trimming took off 3 bases at V and 13 bases at J, with 18 bases between the two ends. Germline V gives CDR1 LGHNA, CDR2 YNFKEQ. The CDR3 reads CASSQDLDRFFTF. The CDR3 DNA reads TGTGCCAGCAGCCAGGACCTCGACAGGTTCTTCACCTTC.

The chain couples TRBV7-2 to TRBJ1-6; TRBD1 matches at 9 bases. CDR1 is SGHTA and CDR2 is FQGNSA in the germline V gene. This CDR3 is 13 amino acids long. With 7 bases clipped from V and 15 bases from J, the junction kept 10 bases outside the gene matches. The CDR3 nucleotides are TGTGCCAGCACCGGACAGGGGCAGGGGGACCTCCACTTT. Encoded protein: CASTGQGQGDLHF.

The chain combines TRBV6-5 with TRBJ1-1, with D perhaps TRBD1 (6 bases). Trimming removed 10 bases at V and 5 bases at J, with 17 bases between. Germline CDR1 MNHEY, CDR2 SVGAGI. The CDR3 length is 13 residues. CDR3 sequence: CATSYRERTEAFF. CDR3 sequence (DNA): TGTGCCACCTCCTACAGGGAGAGGACTGAAGCTTTCTTT.

The J gene is TRBJ2-7, the V gene TRBV24-1; D possibly corresponds to TRBD2 (6 bases). V shed 4 bases and J shed 2 bases, with 17 bases lying between them. The germline gives CDR1 KGHDR, CDR2 SFDVKD. The CDR3 contains 16 residues. CDR3 region: CATSERTWRGPYEQYF. CDR3 nucleotides: TGTGCCACCAGTGAGAGGACCTGGCGGGGACCCTACGAGCAGTACTTC.